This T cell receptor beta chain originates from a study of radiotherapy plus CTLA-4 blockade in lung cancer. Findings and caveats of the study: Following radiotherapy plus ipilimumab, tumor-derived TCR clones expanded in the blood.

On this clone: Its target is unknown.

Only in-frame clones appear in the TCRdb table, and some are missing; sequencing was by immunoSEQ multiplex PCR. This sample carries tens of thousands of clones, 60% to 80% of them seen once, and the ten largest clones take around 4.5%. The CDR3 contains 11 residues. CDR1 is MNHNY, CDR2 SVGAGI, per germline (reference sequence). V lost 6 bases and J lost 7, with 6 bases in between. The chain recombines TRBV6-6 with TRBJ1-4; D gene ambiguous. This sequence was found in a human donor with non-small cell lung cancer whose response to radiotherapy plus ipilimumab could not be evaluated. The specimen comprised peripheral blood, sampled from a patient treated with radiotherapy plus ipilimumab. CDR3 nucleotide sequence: TGTGCCAGCAGAAGCGGTGAAAAACTGTTTTTT. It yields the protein CASRSGEKLFF.